These T cell receptor beta chains were read from a single sample in a study of T cell responses to AZD1222 COVID-19 vaccine. Profiled with immunoSEQ multiplex PCR; TCRdb holds only in-frame clones, not every one. Among about 130,000 clones listed, around 90% were seen once. The sample was peripheral blood, taken 28 days after the second AZD1222 dose. The receptors originated from an adult who received the AZD1222 COVID-19 vaccine. Each CDR3 is given with its conserved first and last residue. D genes are given only for firm matches.

J: TRBJ2-2; D: NA; V: TRBV2; DNA: TGTGCCAGCAGAACAGGGACGGGGACCGGGGAGCTGTTTTTT; CDR3: CASRTGTGTGELFF
J: TRBJ2-3; D: TRBD1; V: TRBV5-4; DNA: TGTGCCAGCAGCCGGGACAGGTACACAGATACGCAGTATTTT; CDR3: CASSRDRYTDTQYF
J: TRBJ2-1; D: NA; V: TRBV6-5; DNA: TGTGCCAGCAGTTACCGGGGATCCCAGGGATGGCAGTTCTTC; CDR3: CASSYRGSQGWQFF
J: TRBJ2-4; D: TRBD1; V: TRBV5-4; DNA: TGTGCCAGCAGCTTGGGCGGCGGACAGGGAGCCAAAAACATTCAGTACTTC; CDR3: CASSLGGGQGAKNIQYF
J: TRBJ1-1; D: NA; V: TRBV15; DNA: TGTGCCACCAGCAGAGAACCCGGGACGGAAGCTTTCTTT; CDR3: CATSREPGTEAFF
J: TRBJ1-1; D: TRBD1; V: TRBV5-1; DNA: TGCGCCAGCAGCTTGGACAGGGGGCAAACTGAAGCTTTCTTT; CDR3: CASSLDRGQTEAFF
J: TRBJ1-5; D: NA; V: TRBV19; DNA: TGTGCCAGTAGTATTACCATCCTTGTTAGCAATCAGCCCCAGCATTTT; CDR3: CASSITILVSNQPQHF
J: TRBJ2-1; D: TRBD2; V: TRBV3-1/TRBV3-2; DNA: TGTGCCAGCAGCGTGACTAGCGGGAGAGGGTATGAGCAGTTCTTC; CDR3: CASSVTSGRGYEQFF
J: TRBJ1-5; D: NA; V: TRBV11-3; DNA: TGTGCCAGCAGCCCGACGAGGAGTTTTAATCAGCCCCAGCATTTT; CDR3: CASSPTRSFNQPQHF
J: TRBJ1-5; D: NA; V: TRBV27; DNA: TGTGCCAGCAGTTTTGGCCAATATAGCAATCAGCCCCAGCATTTT; CDR3: CASSFGQYSNQPQHF
J: TRBJ1-6; D: NA; V: TRBV3-1/TRBV3-2; DNA: TGTGCCAGCAGTCGGGGTTCAGGATCACCCCTCCACTTT; CDR3: CASSRGSGSPLHF
J: TRBJ2-7; D: TRBD1; V: TRBV28; DNA: TGTGCCAGCAGCACCGGGACAGGGGCCTACGAGCAGTACTTC; CDR3: CASSTGTGAYEQYF
J: TRBJ2-7; D: NA; V: TRBV14; DNA: TGTGCCAGCAGCCACTGGGGCAGGGACTACGAGCAGTACTTC; CDR3: CASSHWGRDYEQYF
J: TRBJ2-7; D: TRBD1; V: TRBV6-5; DNA: TGTGCCAGCAGAAAAGCCCGGGACAGGGTCCACGAGCAGTACTTC; CDR3: CASRKARDRVHEQYF
J: TRBJ2-7; D: TRBD1; V: TRBV27; DNA: TGTGCCAGCAGATCCGACAGGGCCCTCCCGCAGTACTTC; CDR3: CASRSDRALPQYF